The subject of this entry is one T cell receptor beta chain. Its specificity is unknown. Sequenced with the Oncomine TCR Beta short-read assay was DNA taken from cultured CD4+ T cells. Investigators obtained genomic DNA by extraction from cultured CD4+ T cells. Using its own MiXCR run on the PCR reads, TCRdb lists one record per CDR3 protein. The sample holds around 15,000 distinct CDR3 sequences; about four fifths are singletons and the top ten take 8% to 10%. There are 15 residues in the CDR3. Germline trimming cut 6 bases from V and 2 bases from J; bases unmatched to any gene: 10. The germline V gene encodes CDR1 DFQATT and CDR2 SNEGSKA (reference sequence). The sample's treatment: approximately 10-day PBMC culture with coronavirus spike peptide pools or control peptides (ViraFEST assay). Antigen-specific T cells were expanded with peptide pools by ViraFEST, and TCRs were then sequenced. This entry comes from a study of vaccination and CD4 T cells after COVID-19.

Notes on the study in general: Reactive clonotype counts went from median about 20 after infection to about 37 after vaccination, nonsignificantly.

The sample was CD4+ T cells from blood, cultured in vitro, taken after SARS-CoV-2 vaccination. The TCR comes from a human donor who received a COVID-19 vaccine. The gene calls are TRBV20-1 and TRBJ2-1; TRBD2 matches 7 bases. The CDR3 nucleotides are TGCAGTGCCAGCAGTTTAAGCGGGGCCTACAATGAGCAGTTCTTC. It yields the protein CSASSLSGAYNEQFF.